This passage covers 11 T cell receptor beta chains from one sample sequenced in a study of control samples from healthy donors and cancer patients. Libraries were prepared by immunoSEQ multiplex PCR; TCRdb keeps only in-frame clonotypes and omits some of them. The repertoire has some 150,000 clones, approximately 94% of them found once; the top ten carry approximately 15%. Sequences were obtained from PBMCs. The receptor source for this set is a man between 60 and 75 years old with colorectal cancer.

The genes are TRBV9 and TRBJ2-1; 8 nucleotides align to TRBD1. Trimming cost V 0 bases and J 4 bases; bases outside gene matches: 3. The CDR3 has 15 amino acids. CDR1 SGDLS and CDR2 YYNGEE come from the germline V gene. The CDR3 region has the DNA TGTGCCAGCAGCGTAGGACAGGGGCGTTACAATGAGCAGTTCTTC. Translating it yields CASSVGQGRYNEQFF.

This chain links TRBV5-4 with TRBJ1-1; 10 bases map to TRBD1. The germline gives CDR1 SGHNT, CDR2 YYREEE (reference sequence). Trimming removed 2 bases from V and 1 base from J; junction bases left unmatched: 2. The CDR3 has 15 residues. The CDR3, as DNA: TGTGCCAGCAGCTTCCGGACAGGGGGGAACACTGAAGCTTTCTTT. It is translated as CASSFRTGGNTEAFF.

This chain connects TRBV6-5 to TRBJ2-5; tentative D call: TRBD2 (6 bases). Per germline, CDR1 MNHEY and CDR2 SVGAGI. Trimming removed 2 bases from V and 5 bases from J, with 9 bases in between. The CDR3 loop spans 13 amino acids. CDR3 sequence: CASSYGGWETQYF. The CDR3 bases are TGTGCCAGCAGTTACGGGGGGTGGGAGACCCAGTACTTC.

The rearrangement links TRBV2 to TRBJ2-5; D is tentatively TRBD1 or TRBD2 (6 bases each). The CDR3 contains 14 residues. Looked up from germline, CDR1 is SNHLY and CDR2 is FYNNEI. V lost 2 bases and J 5 bases, leaving 12 bases between the germline ends. The CDR3 DNA is TGTGCCAGCAGTGAAATAGGGGGGTATGAGACCCAGTACTTC. Its translation: CASSEIGGYETQYF. Full variable domain (missing parts from reference TRBV2 and TRBJ2-5): EPEVTQTPSHQVTQMGQEVILRCVPISNHLYFYWYRQILGQKVEFLVSFYNNEISEKSEIFDDQFSVERPDGSNFTLKIRSTKLEDSAMYFCASSEIGGYETQYFGPGTRLLVL.

The V and J genes are TRBV27 and TRBJ1-1; weak D call: TRBD1 (5 bases). V lost 6 bases and J 5 bases, leaving 13 bases between the germline ends. The V gene's germline CDR1 is MNHEY and CDR2 SMNVEV (reference sequence). The CDR3 sequence is 13 residues long. The chain's CDR3 is CASRDGARTEAFF. The DNA of the CDR3 is TGTGCCAGCAGGGACGGGGCGAGGACTGAAGCTTTCTTT.

The rearrangement uses TRBV27 and TRBJ2-3, with a tentative D call TRBD1 (5 bases). V shed 5 bases and J shed 0 bases, with 21 bases lying between them. CDR3 length: 18 residues. CDR1 is MNHEY and CDR2 is SMNVEV in the germline V gene (reference sequence). The CDR3 region has the DNA TGTGCCAGCAGTCCGGTTGGGGCGGCCACAATTAGCACAGATACGCAGTATTTT. This encodes CASSPVGAATISTDTQYF.

This clone has only one observation. The V call is TRBV28, the J call TRBJ2-7, with D possibly TRBD2 on 7 matching bases. Deletions cut 7 bases from V and 2 bases from J, with 15 bases between. CDR1 MDHEN and CDR2 SYDVKM come from the germline V gene. The CDR3 length is 14 residues. CDR3 region: CASTKGGGPYEQYF. The DNA of the CDR3 is TGTGCCAGCACCAAGGGCGGGGGCCCCTACGAGCAGTACTTC.

The rearrangement joins TRBV14 to TRBJ2-1; tentatively, D is TRBD2 (5 bases). Trimming took off 1 base at V and 6 bases at J, with 10 bases between the two ends. The germline V gene encodes CDR1 SGHDN and CDR2 FVKESK. There are 14 residues in the CDR3. The CDR3 DNA follows: TGTGCCAGCAGCCAAGGAACGGGGTCCAATGAGCAGTTCTTC. This codes for CASSQGTGSNEQFF.

In this sample, this clone turned up once. V gene TRBV14 combines with J gene TRBJ2-1, with 9 bases that match TRBD1. Germline CDR1 and CDR2: SGHDN and FVKESK. The CDR3 is 18 residues long. Germline trimming cut 4 bases from V and 0 bases from J; bases unmatched to any gene: 10. The CDR3 sequence: CASSLRTGAISSYNEQFF. CDR3 nucleotide sequence: TGTGCCAGCAGCCTCAGGACAGGGGCAATCAGCTCCTACAATGAGCAGTTCTTC.

The CDR3 protein is CASSERRSATNEKLFF. DNA of the CDR3: TGTGCCAGCAGTGAAAGGCGATCGGCAACTAATGAAAAACTGTTTTTT. The chain combines TRBV6-1 with TRBJ1-4; D not resolved. The V end was cut by 2 bases, the J end by 0 bases, with 10 bases between. Germline assignment: CDR1 MNHNS and CDR2 SASEGT. The CDR3 is made up of 16 amino acids.

The CDR3 bases are TGTGCCAGCAGTACAATGACAGGGGTATCAACTAATGAAAAACTGTTTTTT. Protein: CASSTMTGVSTNEKLFF. The chain combines TRBV28 with TRBJ1-4, with 8 bases that match TRBD1. The V gene's germline CDR1 is MDHEN and CDR2 SYDVKM. The J segment lost 0 bases and the V segment lost 5 bases, leaving 8 bases of the junction unmatched. This CDR3 region has 17 residues.